This T cell receptor beta chain comes out of a study of graft-versus-host responses after intestinal transplantation. Notes on this clone: What it binds is not known.

J was trimmed by 5 bases and V by 1 base; bases with no gene match: 12. Looked up from germline, CDR1 is LNHDA and CDR2 is SQIVND (reference sequence). The length of the CDR3 is 17 residues. Clones were read by immunoSEQ multiplex PCR, and TCRdb kept only the in-frame ones, dropping some. Here the sample spans 85,000 to 90,000 clones, approximately 87% being singletons. The TCR sequence derives from a human donor who received an intestinal transplant. Sequences were derived from unstimulated CD4+ T cells sorted from spleen or lymph node cells, sampled before intestinal transplant. The V and J genes are TRBV19 and TRBJ1-1, with TRBD1 identical over 8 bases. This CDR3 reads CASSIGGGQAFGTEAFF. Written as DNA, the CDR3 is TGTGCCAGTAGTATAGGAGGGGGACAGGCCTTCGGTACTGAAGCTTTCTTT.